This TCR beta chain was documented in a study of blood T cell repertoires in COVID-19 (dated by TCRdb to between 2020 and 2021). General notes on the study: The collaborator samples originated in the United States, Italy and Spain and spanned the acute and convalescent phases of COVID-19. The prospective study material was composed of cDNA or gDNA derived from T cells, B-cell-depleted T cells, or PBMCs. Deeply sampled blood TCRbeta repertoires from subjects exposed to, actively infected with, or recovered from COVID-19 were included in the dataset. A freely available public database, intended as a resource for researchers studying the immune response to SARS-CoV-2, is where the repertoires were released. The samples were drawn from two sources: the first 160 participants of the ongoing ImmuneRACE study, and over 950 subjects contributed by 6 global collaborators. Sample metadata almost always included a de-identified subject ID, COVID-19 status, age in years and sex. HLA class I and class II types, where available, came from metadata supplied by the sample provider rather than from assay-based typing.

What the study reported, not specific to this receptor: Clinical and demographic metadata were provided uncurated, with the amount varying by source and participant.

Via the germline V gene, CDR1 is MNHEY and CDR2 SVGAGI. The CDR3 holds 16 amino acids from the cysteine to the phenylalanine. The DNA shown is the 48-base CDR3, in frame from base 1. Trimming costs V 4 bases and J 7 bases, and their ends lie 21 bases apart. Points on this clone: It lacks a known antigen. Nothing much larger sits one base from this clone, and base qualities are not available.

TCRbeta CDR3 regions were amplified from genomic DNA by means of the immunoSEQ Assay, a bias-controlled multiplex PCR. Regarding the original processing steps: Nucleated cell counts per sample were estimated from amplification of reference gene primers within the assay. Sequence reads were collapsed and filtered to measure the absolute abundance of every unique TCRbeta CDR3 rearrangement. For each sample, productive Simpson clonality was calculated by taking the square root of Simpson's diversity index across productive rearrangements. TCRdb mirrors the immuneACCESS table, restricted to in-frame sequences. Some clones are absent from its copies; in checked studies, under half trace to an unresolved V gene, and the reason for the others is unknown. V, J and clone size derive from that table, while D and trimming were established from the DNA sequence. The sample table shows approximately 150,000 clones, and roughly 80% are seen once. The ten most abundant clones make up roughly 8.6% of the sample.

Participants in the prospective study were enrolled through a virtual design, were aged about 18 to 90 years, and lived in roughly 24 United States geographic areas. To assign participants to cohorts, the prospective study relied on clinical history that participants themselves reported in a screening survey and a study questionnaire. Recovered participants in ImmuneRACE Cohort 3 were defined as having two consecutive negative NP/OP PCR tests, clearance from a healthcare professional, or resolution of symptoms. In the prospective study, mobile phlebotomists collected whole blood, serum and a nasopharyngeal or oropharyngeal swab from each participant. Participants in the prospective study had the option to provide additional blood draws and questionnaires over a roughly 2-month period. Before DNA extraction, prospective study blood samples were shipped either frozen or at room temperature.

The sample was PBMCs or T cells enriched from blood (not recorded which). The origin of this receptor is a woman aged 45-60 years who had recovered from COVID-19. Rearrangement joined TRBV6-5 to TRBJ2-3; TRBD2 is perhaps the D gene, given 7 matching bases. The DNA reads TGTGCCAGCAGTTTGACGGGGGGCGGTGTTTCTAATACGCAGTATTTT. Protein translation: CASSLTGGGVSNTQYF.